The 8 T cell receptor beta chains below were found in one sample sequenced in a study of blood T cell repertoires in COVID-19. Clones were read by immunoSEQ multiplex PCR, and TCRdb kept only the in-frame ones, dropping some. The table records 98,000 or so clones, over 75% of them present only once. The sample consisted of peripheral blood. The receptor source for this set is a woman in her seventies with acute or convalescent COVID-19.

The chain joins TRBV20-1 to TRBJ1-1; D remains unclear. Between the trimmed V and J ends, which lost 3 bases and 5 bases, there was a span of 10 bases. The CDR3 totals 12 residues. Germline V CDR1 and CDR2: DFQATT, SNEGSKA (reference sequence). In DNA, the CDR3 is TGCAGTGCTAGTTCCCCGGGGACTGAAGCTTTCTTT. It translates to CSASSPGTEAFF.

The chain uses TRBV7-3 and TRBJ1-2; perhaps TRBD1 as D (5 bases). This CDR3 has 13 residues. CDR1 is SGHTA, CDR2 FQGTGA, per germline. Trimming took off 5 bases at V and 7 bases at J, with 14 bases between the two ends. CDR3 protein: CASSTTAGGGYTF. CDR3 sequence (DNA): TGTGCCAGCAGCACGACAGCGGGCGGTGGCTACACCTTC. The variable domain in full, completed from reference TRBV7-3 and TRBJ1-2, reads GAGVSQTPSNKVTEKGKYVELRCDPISGHTALYWYRQSLGQGPEFLIYFQGTGAADDSGLPNDRFFAVRPEGSVSTLKIQRTERGDSAVYLCASSTTAGGGYTFGSGTRLTVV.

The genes are TRBV20-1 and TRBJ1-2, with no clear D. V lost 6 bases and J 6 bases, leaving 8 bases between the germline ends. The CDR3 consists of 10 residues. Germline V gene data show CDR1 as DFQATT and CDR2 as SNEGSKA (reference sequence). CDR3 nucleotides: TGCAGTGCCGGGAGGGATGGCTACACCTTC. As protein: CSAGRDGYTF.

The chain uses TRBV7-9 and TRBJ1-6; 7 bases agree with TRBD1. V lost 0 bases to trimming and J lost 8 bases; unmatched junction nucleotides: 4. CDR1 and CDR2 from the germline V gene are SEHNR and FQNEAQ (reference sequence). CDR3 length equals 15 residues. CDR3 coding DNA: TGTGCCAGCAGCTTAGCAGGGGGCCCCTATTCACCCCTCCACTTT. Translation gives CASSLAGGPYSPLHF. The whole variable domain, remainder taken from reference TRBV7-9 and TRBJ1-6, is DTGVSQNPRHKITKRGQNVTFRCDPISEHNRLYWYRQTLGQGPEFLTYFQNEAQLEKSRLLSDRFSAERPKGSFSTLEIQRTEQGDSAMYLCASSLAGGPYSPLHFGNGTRLTVT.

This chain joins TRBV6-5 and TRBJ1-6; no clear D gene. V gave up 4 bases and J gave up 12 bases, with 19 bases separating them. The CDR3 is 15 residues long. Looked up from germline, CDR1 is MNHEY and CDR2 is SVGAGI. The CDR3 here is CASSFGDGFEGPLHF. CDR3 in DNA: TGTGCCAGCAGTTTCGGGGATGGCTTTGAGGGACCCCTCCACTTT.

The chain recombines TRBV30 with TRBJ1-5; D not resolved. The CDR3 extends over 12 amino acids. V lost 1 base and J lost 9, with 10 bases in between. The germline V gene encodes CDR1 GTSNPN and CDR2 SVGIG (reference sequence). The CDR3 coding sequence is TGTGCCTGGAGTGATCTTGGAGGGCCCCAGCATTTT. Its protein product is CAWSDLGGPQHF.

This chain links TRBV7-9 with TRBJ1-2; D is unresolved. CDR3 length: 17 amino acids. V lost 8 bases to trimming and J lost 0 bases, with 22 bases between them. Per germline, CDR1 SEHNR and CDR2 FQNEAQ (reference sequence). This CDR3 is CASQAIIRGPSNYGYTF. CDR3 coding DNA: TGTGCCAGCCAAGCCATAATCCGGGGTCCCTCTAACTATGGCTACACCTTC.

Only one count was recorded for this clone. The CDR3 region is CASSPRANYGYTF. The DNA of the CDR3 is TGTGCCAGCAGTCCTCGAGCTAACTATGGCTACACCTTC. The chain is built from TRBV27 and TRBJ1-2, with D unclear. Germline values: CDR1 MNHEY, CDR2 SMNVEV (reference sequence). V was pared by 5 bases and J by 0 bases, with 7 bases between. The CDR3 extends over 13 amino acids.